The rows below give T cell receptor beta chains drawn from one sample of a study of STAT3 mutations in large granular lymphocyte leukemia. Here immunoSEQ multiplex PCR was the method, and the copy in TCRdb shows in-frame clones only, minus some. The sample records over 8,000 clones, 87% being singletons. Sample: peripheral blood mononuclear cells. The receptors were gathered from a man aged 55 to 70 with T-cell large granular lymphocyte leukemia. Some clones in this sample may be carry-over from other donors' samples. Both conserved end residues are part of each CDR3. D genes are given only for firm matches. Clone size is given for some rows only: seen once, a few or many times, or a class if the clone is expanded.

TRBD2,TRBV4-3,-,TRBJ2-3,TGCGCCAGCAGCCGCGGACTAGCGGGGGCGGTTCAAGGGGATACGCAGTATTTT,CASSRGLAGAVQGDTQYF
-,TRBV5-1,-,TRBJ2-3,TGCGCCAGCAGCTGGAGGGGCGGAGGGCAGGGCACAGATACGCAGTATTTT,CASSWRGGGQGTDTQYF
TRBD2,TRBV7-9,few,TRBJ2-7,TGTGCCAGCAGCGTACGTCCCGGGACTAGCGGGAGACCCCACGAGCAGTACTTC,CASSVRPGTSGRPHEQYF
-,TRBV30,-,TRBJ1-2,TGTGCCTGGAGTGTAAAGCAGGTAGACTATGGCTACACCTTC,CAWSVKQVDYGYTF
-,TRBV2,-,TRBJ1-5,TGTGCCAGCAGTGAACAGGGAGGAGGTCAGCCCCAGCATTTT,CASSEQGGGQPQHF
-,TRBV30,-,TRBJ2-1,TGTGCCGAGTCGGGGGACTCCTACAATGAGCAGTTCTTC,CAESGDSYNEQFF
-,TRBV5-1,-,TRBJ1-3,TGCGCCAGCAGCCCGGGACGGGCTTCCTCTGGAAACACCATATATTTT,CASSPGRASSGNTIYF
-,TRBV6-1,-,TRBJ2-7,TGTGCCAGCAGTGAAGCGCTGGGGCCCTCCTACGAGCAGTACTTC,CASSEALGPSYEQYF
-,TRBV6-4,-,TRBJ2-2,TGTGCCAGCAGTGACCGCATACAGGGTCCGTTGAACACCGGGGAGCTGTTTTTT,CASSDRIQGPLNTGELFF
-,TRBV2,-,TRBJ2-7,TGTGCCAGCACGGGACTGGGCAATTACGAGCAGTACTTC,CASTGLGNYEQYF
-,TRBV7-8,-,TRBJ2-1,TGTGCCAGCAGCTCTGACAGGTGGGCAAATGAGCAGTTCTTC,CASSSDRWANEQFF
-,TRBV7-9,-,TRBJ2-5,TGTGCCAGCAGAGACTCAGGGATAGAAGAGACCCAGTACTTC,CASRDSGIEETQYF
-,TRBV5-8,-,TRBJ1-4,TGTGCCAGCAGCTTAAGTCTAGGACTCATGAATGAAAAACTGTTTTTT,CASSLSLGLMNEKLFF
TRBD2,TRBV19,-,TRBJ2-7,TGTGCCAGTAGTCGGAGAGCGGGAGAACGGACCTACGAGCAGTACTTC,CASSRRAGERTYEQYF
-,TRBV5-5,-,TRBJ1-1,TGTGCCAGCAGCTTGGGACCGCTGATGAACACTGAAGCTTTCTTT,CASSLGPLMNTEAFF
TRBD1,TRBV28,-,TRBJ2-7,TGTGCCAGCAGGACCTTGACAGGGTTCTCCTACGAGCAGTACTTC,CASRTLTGFSYEQYF
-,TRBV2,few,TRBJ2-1,TGTGCCAGCAGTGAAGGGGGGAGTAGTGAGCAGTTCTTC,CASSEGGSSEQFF
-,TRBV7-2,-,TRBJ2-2,TGTGCCAGCAGCTCCCGGGGGAGTTTTAACACCGGGGAGCTGTTTTTT,CASSSRGSFNTGELFF
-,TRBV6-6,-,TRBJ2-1,TGTGCAGTCTCAATAGGCCGGGAGCAGTTCTTC,CAVSIGREQFF
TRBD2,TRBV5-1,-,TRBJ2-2,TGCGCCAGCAGCTTTAGCGGGAGTGGTACCGGGGAGCTGTTTTTT,CASSFSGSGTGELFF
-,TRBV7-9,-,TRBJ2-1,TGTGCCAGCAGCTTAGGAGGGGGGAGTGGTGAGCAGTTCTTC,CASSLGGGSGEQFF
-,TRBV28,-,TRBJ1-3,TGTGCCAGCAGTCCGGTTGGGGGGACCGGGACACACCTAAACACCATATATTTT,CASSPVGGTGTHLNTIYF
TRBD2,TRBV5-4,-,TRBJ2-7,TGTGCCAGCAGCTCGTTGCGGGAGGGCCTGGGAGAGCAGTACTTC,CASSSLREGLGEQYF
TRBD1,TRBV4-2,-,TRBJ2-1,TGTGCCAGCAGCCCGGGACAGCTTGGAGAGCAGTTCTTC,CASSPGQLGEQFF
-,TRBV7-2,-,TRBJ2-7,TGTGCCAGCAGCTTACAGCCAAGCTCCTACGAGCAGTACTTC,CASSLQPSSYEQYF
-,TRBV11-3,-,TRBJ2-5,TGTGCCAGCAGCCGGACTATCCAAGAGACCCAGTACTTC,CASSRTIQETQYF
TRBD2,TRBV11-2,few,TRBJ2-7,TGTGCCAGCAGCCCGCTCGGGGGGAAGACTTACTACGAGCAGTACTTC,CASSPLGGKTYYEQYF
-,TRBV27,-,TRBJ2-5,TGTGCCAGCAGTTTGGCAGGGAGAGGTGGAGAGACCCAGTACTTC,CASSLAGRGGETQYF
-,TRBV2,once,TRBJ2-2,TGTGCCAGCAGTGAGGGAACCGCGAACACCGGGGAGCTGTTTTTT,CASSEGTANTGELFF
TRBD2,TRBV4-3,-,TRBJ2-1,TGCGCCAGCAGCCAAGGAGAGGGTAGCGGGAGTAGGGATGAGCAGTTCTTC,CASSQGEGSGSRDEQFF
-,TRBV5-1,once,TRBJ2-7,TGCGCCAGCAGCGGGGGACTTTCCTACGAGCAGTACTTC,CASSGGLSYEQYF
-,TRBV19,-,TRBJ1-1,TGTGCCAGCACCGAAAGGGTCAAGAACACTGAAGCTTTCTTT,CASTERVKNTEAFF
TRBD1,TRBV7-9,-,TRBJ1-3,TGTGCCAGTTCCAGGGGGACTACTGGAAACACCATATATTTT,CASSRGTTGNTIYF
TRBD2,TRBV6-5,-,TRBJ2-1,TGTGCCAGCAGTGTGGGACTAGCGCCTTACAATGAGCAGTTCTTC,CASSVGLAPYNEQFF
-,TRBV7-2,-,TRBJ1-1,TGTGCCAGCAGCCCCGGGGCAGCGAACACTGAAGCTTTCTTT,CASSPGAANTEAFF
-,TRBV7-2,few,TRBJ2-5,TGTGCCAGCAGCCGGAGTAACCAAGAGACCCAGTACTTC,CASSRSNQETQYF
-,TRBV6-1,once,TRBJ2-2,TGTGCCAGCAGTGCGGAGGTGGGCGGGGAGCTGTTTTTT,CASSAEVGGELFF
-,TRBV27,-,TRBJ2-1,TGTGCCAGCGGTTGGGCCCGGATAATGGGGCAGTTCTTC,CASGWARIMGQFF
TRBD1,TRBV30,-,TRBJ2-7,TGTGCCTGGATGCGGACAGGGGGTTACGAGCAGTACTTC,CAWMRTGGYEQYF
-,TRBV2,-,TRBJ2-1,TGTGCCGTGCGGCGGGGCCCTGTTGATGAGCAGTTCTTC,CAVRRGPVDEQFF
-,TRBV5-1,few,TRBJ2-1,TGCGCCAGCAGCTTGGATAGCGGATCCTACAATGAGCAGTTCTTC,CASSLDSGSYNEQFF
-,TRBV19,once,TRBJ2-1,TGTGCCAGTAGTAATGAGCCGGCTAATGAGCAGTTCTTC,CASSNEPANEQFF
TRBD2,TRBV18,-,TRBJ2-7,TGTGCCAGCTCGCGGACTAGCGGGGATTCCTACGAGCAGTACTTC,CASSRTSGDSYEQYF
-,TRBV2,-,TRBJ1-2,TGTGCCACCTCGGGGCTTTCTAACTATGGCTACACCTTC,CATSGLSNYGYTF
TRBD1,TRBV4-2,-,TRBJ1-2,TGTGCCAGCAGCCAAGATGAGGGGGCCTATGGCTACACCTTC,CASSQDEGAYGYTF
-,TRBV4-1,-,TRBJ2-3,TGCGCCAGCAGCCACAGCGGCTCATGGTCAGATACGCAGTATTTT,CASSHSGSWSDTQYF
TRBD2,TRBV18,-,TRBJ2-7,TGTGCCAGCTCACCAACCGGGGGGACTAGCGGCCCTGGGAGGCAGTACTTC,CASSPTGGTSGPGRQYF
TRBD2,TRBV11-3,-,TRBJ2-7,TGTGCCAGCAGCTTGACTAGCGAAGGGAGTCCCTACGAGCAGTACTTC,CASSLTSEGSPYEQYF
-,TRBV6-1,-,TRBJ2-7,TGTGCCAGCAGGGTGACAGTTCTCTCCTACGAGCAGTACTTC,CASRVTVLSYEQYF
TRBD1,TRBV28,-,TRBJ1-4,TGTGCCAGCAGTTTTCCAAGTGGGGCAGGGGGAAATGAAAAACTGTTTTTT,CASSFPSGAGGNEKLFF
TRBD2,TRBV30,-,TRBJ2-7,TGTGCCTGCTTTAGCGGGAGTGCATCCTACGAGCAGTACTTC,CACFSGSASYEQYF
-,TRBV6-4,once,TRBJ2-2,TGTGCCAGCAGTCCTGGGAGCCGGGGAACCGGGGAGCTGTTTTTT,CASSPGSRGTGELFF
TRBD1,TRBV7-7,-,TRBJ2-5,TGTGCTAGCAGCTTCGGGACAGGGGGTAGAGAGACCCAGTACTTC,CASSFGTGGRETQYF
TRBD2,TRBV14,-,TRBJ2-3,TGTGCCAGCAGCCTGGGGGGGGAGGACACAGATACGCAGTATTTT,CASSLGGEDTDTQYF
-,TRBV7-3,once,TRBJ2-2,TGTGCCAGCAGCTCGACGAACACCGGGGAGCTGTTTTTT,CASSSTNTGELFF
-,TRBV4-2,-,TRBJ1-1,TGTGCCAGCAGCCAAGATCCAGGGAGCACTGAAGCTTTCTTT,CASSQDPGSTEAFF
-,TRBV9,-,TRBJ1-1,TGTGCCAGCAGCGTCGGTGGGGACACTGAAGCTTTCTTT,CASSVGGDTEAFF
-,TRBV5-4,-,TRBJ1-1,TGTGCCAGCAGCTTTTCGGCAGGAGTCCTTCTGGGGACTGAAGCTTTCTTT,CASSFSAGVLLGTEAFF
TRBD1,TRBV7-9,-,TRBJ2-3,TGTGCCAGCAGCCTATGGACAGGGAATTTAGATACGCAGTATTTT,CASSLWTGNLDTQYF